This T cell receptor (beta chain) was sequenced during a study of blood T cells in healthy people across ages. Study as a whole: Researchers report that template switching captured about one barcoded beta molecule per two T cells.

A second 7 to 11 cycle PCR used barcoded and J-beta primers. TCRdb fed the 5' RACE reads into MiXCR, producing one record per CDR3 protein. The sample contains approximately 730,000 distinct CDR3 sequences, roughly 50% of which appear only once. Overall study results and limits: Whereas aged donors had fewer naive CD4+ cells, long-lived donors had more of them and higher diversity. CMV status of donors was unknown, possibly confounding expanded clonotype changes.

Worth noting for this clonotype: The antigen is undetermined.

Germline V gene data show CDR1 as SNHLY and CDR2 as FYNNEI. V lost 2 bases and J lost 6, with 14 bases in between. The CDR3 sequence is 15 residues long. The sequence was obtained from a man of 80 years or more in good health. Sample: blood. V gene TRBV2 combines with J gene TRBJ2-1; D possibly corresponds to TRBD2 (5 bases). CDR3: CASSEPTVRGNEQFF. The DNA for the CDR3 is TGTGCCAGCAGTGAACCGACGGTCCGGGGCAATGAGCAGTTCTTC.